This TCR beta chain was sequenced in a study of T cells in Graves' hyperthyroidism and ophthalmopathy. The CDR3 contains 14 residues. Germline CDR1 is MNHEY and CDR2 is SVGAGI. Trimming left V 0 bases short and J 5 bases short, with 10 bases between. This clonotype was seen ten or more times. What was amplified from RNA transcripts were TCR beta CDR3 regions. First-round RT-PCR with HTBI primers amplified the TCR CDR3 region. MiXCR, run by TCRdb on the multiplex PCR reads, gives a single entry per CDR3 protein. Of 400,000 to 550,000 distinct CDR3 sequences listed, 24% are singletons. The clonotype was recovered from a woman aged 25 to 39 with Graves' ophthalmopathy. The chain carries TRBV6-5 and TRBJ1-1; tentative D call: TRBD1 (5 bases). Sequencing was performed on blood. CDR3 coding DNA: TGTGCCAGCAGTTACTCAGGGGCCGGGACTGAAGCTTTCTTT. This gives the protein CASSYSGAGTEAFF.